The 13 T cell receptor beta chains in this list originate from one sample, sequenced in a study of blood T cell repertoires in COVID-19. Data came from immunoSEQ multiplex PCR; TCRdb stores just in-frame clones and leaves some out. Here the sample spans about 440,000 clones, about 91% being singletons. The source material was peripheral blood. The receptor set was obtained from a woman aged 45-65 years with COVID-19, enrolled during active disease.

The V and J genes are TRBV2 and TRBJ1-5, with TRBD1 identical over 9 bases. Germline-derived CDR1 and CDR2 are SNHLY and FYNNEI. The CDR3 extends over 16 amino acids. The CDR3 DNA follows: TGTGCTCGAAGTGGACAGGGGTTAGAGAGCAATCAGCCCCAGCATTTT. This sequence encodes CARSGQGLESNQPQHF.

The genes are TRBV15 and TRBJ1-5; possible D gene TRBD1, 5 bases. The ends were cut back, 0 bases at V and 5 bases at J, with 11 bases in the middle. The CDR3 has 15 amino acids. The germline V gene has CDR1 LNHNV and CDR2 YYDKDF (reference sequence). The CDR3 here is CATSRDLGQDQPQHF. In DNA form, the CDR3 reads TGTGCCACCAGCAGAGATTTGGGGCAAGATCAGCCCCAGCATTTT. Using reference TRBV15 and TRBJ1-5 for the parts outside the CDR3, the full variable domain is DAMVIQNPRYQVTQFGKPVTLSCSQTLNHNVMYWYQQKSSQAPKLLFHYYDKDFNNEADTPDNFQSRRPNTSFCFLDIRSPGLGDTAMYLCATSRDLGQDQPQHFGDGTRLSIL.

V gene TRBV5-1 combines with J gene TRBJ1-4; 9 nucleotides agree with TRBD1. The CDR3 totals 15 residues. V dropped 2 bases and J dropped 7; count of bases not matched to a gene: 6. Germline lookup yields CDR1 SGHRS and CDR2 YFSETQ. The CDR3: CASSFPGQGPEKLFF. The CDR3 coding sequence is TGCGCCAGCAGCTTCCCGGGACAGGGTCCTGAAAAACTGTTTTTT.

This CDR3 is CASSTGLAGGRGGIDTQYF. The CDR3 bases are TGTGCCAGCAGCACGGGACTAGCGGGGGGGCGTGGGGGCATAGATACGCAGTATTTT. The chain joins TRBV5-4 to TRBJ2-3; 16 bases match TRBD2. CDR1 and CDR2 (germline): SGHNT, YYREEE (reference sequence). J lost 5 bases, V lost 4 bases, and 13 bases had no gene match. This CDR3 region has 19 residues.

V and J are TRBV4-2 and TRBJ1-3, with D possibly TRBD1 on 6 matching bases. Per the germline V gene, CDR1 is LGHNA and CDR2 is YNFKEQ. V was cut by 0 bases and J by 4 bases, with 19 bases left in between. This CDR3 is 18 amino acids long. The CDR3 region has the DNA TGTGCCAGCAGCCAAGAAGTTCAACAGGGAGCAGGAGGAAACACCATATATTTT. Translating gives CASSQEVQQGAGGNTIYF.

This rearrangement joins TRBV28 to TRBJ2-7, with D maybe TRBD1 (6 bases). Trimming stripped 2 bases from V and 3 bases from J, with 14 bases between. The CDR3 totals 15 residues. Germline V gene sequence: CDR1 MDHEN, CDR2 SYDVKM. CDR3: CASSLLQGPLYEQYF. DNA of the CDR3: TGTGCCAGCAGTTTACTACAGGGCCCCCTCTACGAGCAGTACTTC.

The chain has TRBV18 and TRBJ1-1; D perhaps matches TRBD1 (5 bases). Germline values: CDR1 KGHSH, CDR2 LQKENI. V lost 8 bases, J lost 1 base, and 11 bases lay in between. This CDR3 has 13 amino acids. CDR3 amino acids: CASNAQGNTEAFF. CDR3 sequence (DNA): TGTGCCAGCAACGCTCAGGGGAACACTGAAGCTTTCTTT.

Only one count was recorded for this clone. The chain carries TRBV4-1 and TRBJ2-3, with D perhaps matching TRBD2 (5 bases). CDR3 length equals 16 residues. Germline V gives CDR1 MGHRA, CDR2 YSYEKL. Trimming removed 0 bases at V and 4 bases at J, with 14 bases between. CDR3 coding DNA: TGCGCCAGCAGCCAAGAAGCCCCGAGGGTTGCAGATACGCAGTATTTT. Translated, it gives CASSQEAPRVADTQYF.

This sequence joins TRBV19 and TRBJ1-2, with D possibly being TRBD1 (6 bases). Germline V gene sequence: CDR1 LNHDA, CDR2 SQIVND (reference sequence). Trimming pared 7 bases from V and 1 base from J, leaving 13 bases between. CDR3 length equals 14 residues. CDR3 DNA sequence: TGTGCCAGTACCGACGACAGGTTTAACTATGGCTACACCTTC. Its protein is CASTDDRFNYGYTF.

This clone was recorded only once. The chain recombines TRBV29-1 with TRBJ1-1; 7 nucleotides match TRBD1. The CDR3 consists of 13 residues. Germline V lookup: CDR1 SQVTM, CDR2 ANQGSEA. Losses at the gene ends were 6 bases for V and 0 bases for J; bases not matched to a gene: 4. The CDR3 DNA reads as TGCAGCGTCGGACAGGTATTGAACACTGAAGCTTTCTTT. Residues: CSVGQVLNTEAFF.

V gene TRBV29-1 combines with J gene TRBJ2-7, with D perhaps TRBD1 (6 bases). This CDR3 comprises 12 residues. Per germline, CDR1 SQVTM and CDR2 ANQGSEA. V dropped 6 bases and J dropped 2 bases, with 11 bases sitting between them. The chain's CDR3 is CSVAGQTYEQYF. As DNA, the CDR3 is TGCAGCGTCGCCGGACAGACCTACGAGCAGTACTTC.

The CDR3 bases are TGTGCCAGCAGCTTTCCCGGGACAGGGTACGAGCAGTACTTC. Translated: CASSFPGTGYEQYF. V is TRBV11-2 and J is TRBJ2-7; 9 positions match TRBD1. Germline V lookup: CDR1 SGHAT, CDR2 FQNNGV. This CDR3 is 14 amino acids long. Trimming removed 3 bases from V and 4 bases from J; junction bases left unmatched: 4.

The rearrangement uses TRBV4-1 and TRBJ2-7, with 8 bases lining up with TRBD2. The trim removed 5 bases at V and 4 bases at J, leaving 7 bases unmatched. The CDR3 contains 14 residues. Germline V gene sequence: CDR1 MGHRA, CDR2 YSYEKL. CDR3 in DNA: TGCGCCAGCAGCTTACGACTAGCGCCGTACGAGCAGTACTTC. Residues: CASSLRLAPYEQYF.